This passage covers 20 T cell receptor beta chains from one sample sequenced in a study of blood T cell repertoires in COVID-19. Data came from immunoSEQ multiplex PCR; TCRdb stores just in-frame clones and leaves some out. The table lists about 170,000 clones, less than 90% of them singletons, with under 30% in the top ten. The sample consisted of peripheral blood. These receptors originate from a man between 60 and 75 years old with acute or convalescent COVID-19.

This clone was recorded once. The chain couples TRBV7-2 to TRBJ2-1; 11 bases match TRBD2. Germline V gives CDR1 SGHTA, CDR2 FQGNSA. V lost 0 bases to trimming and J lost 4 bases; unmatched junction nucleotides: 8. This CDR3 has 18 amino acids. The CDR3 bases are TGTGCCAGCAGCTTAGCGAGGTCGGCTAGCGGGGGGTACAATGAGCAGTTCTTC. It is translated as CASSLARSASGGYNEQFF.

The chain carries TRBV23-1 and TRBJ2-4, with D hard to call. TRBV23-1 is treated as an ORF (open reading frame) with a function not yet certain. V was pared by 2 bases and J by 0 bases, with 14 bases between. The CDR3 contains 17 residues. The CDR3 nucleotides read TGCGCCAGCAGTCAAATAAGCCCTTTACTAGCCAAAAACATTCAGTACTTC. Translation gives CASSQISPLLAKNIQYF.

J is TRBJ2-5 and V is TRBV11-1, with a weak D call TRBD1 (5 bases). V was clipped by 2 bases and J by 1 base, with 8 bases between them. Germline V gene lookup returns CDR1 SGHAT and CDR2 FQDESV (reference sequence). This CDR3 is built from 14 residues. The CDR3 nucleotides read TGTGCCAGCAGCTTAACAGGTTTCCAAGAGACCCAGTACTTC. It encodes CASSLTGFQETQYF.

This clone was counted between two and nine times. The V call is TRBV6-5, the J call TRBJ2-7; tentatively, D is TRBD1 (5 bases). Germline lookup yields CDR1 MNHEY and CDR2 SVGAGI. V was shortened by 6 bases and J by 5 bases, with 17 bases between the two germline ends. CDR3 length: 14 amino acids. Here the CDR3 reads CASRSFKGSNEQYF. CDR3 nucleotide sequence: TGTGCCAGCAGATCATTTAAGGGGTCCAACGAGCAGTACTTC.

This chain connects TRBV3-1 (or the pseudogene TRBV3-2) to TRBJ2-3; 10 bases align to TRBD1. This CDR3 region has 16 residues. V lost 1 base and J lost 2; bases outside the gene matches: 3. Per the germline V gene, CDR1 is LGHDT and CDR2 is YNNKEL (reference sequence). The DNA of the CDR3 is TGTGCCAGCAGCCAAGCCGGGACAGGGGTCACAGATACGCAGTATTTT. This codes for CASSQAGTGVTDTQYF.

The chain joins TRBV5-4 to TRBJ1-2; D possibly corresponds to TRBD1 (6 bases). This CDR3 is built from 13 residues. Germline loops: CDR1 SGHNT, CDR2 YYREEE (reference sequence). Trimming removed 2 bases from V and 4 bases from J, with 9 bases in between. For the CDR3, the DNA is TGTGCCAGCAGCTTATTGGACAGCTATGGCTACACCTTC. Its translation is CASSLLDSYGYTF.

The chain combines TRBV5-6 with TRBJ2-7; tentative D call: TRBD2 (5 bases). The CDR3 runs 14 residues. Trimming cost V 0 bases and J 2 bases, with 9 bases left between them. Germline V gives CDR1 SGHDT, CDR2 YYEEEE. In nucleotides, the CDR3 is TGTGCCAGCAGCTTGGCCTCGGGAACCTACGAGCAGTACTTC. It is translated as CASSLASGTYEQYF.

The chain employs TRBV7-3 and TRBJ2-1; maybe TRBD1 (5 bases). Between the trimmed V and J ends, which lost 3 bases and 5 bases, there was a span of 8 bases. The CDR3 runs 13 residues. Germline V lookup: CDR1 SGHTA, CDR2 FQGTGA. CDR3 loop: CASSLSRDNEQFF. The CDR3 region has the DNA TGTGCCAGCAGCTTGTCCAGGGACAATGAGCAGTTCTTC.

The gene calls are TRBV6-1 and TRBJ2-2; perhaps TRBD1 as D (6 bases). Deletions cut 2 bases from V and 1 base from J, with 11 bases between. Per germline, CDR1 MNHNS and CDR2 SASEGT. The CDR3 runs to 16 residues. CDR3 DNA sequence: TGTGCCAGCAGTGAACAACCGGGACAGAACACCGGGGAGCTGTTTTTT. Translating gives CASSEQPGQNTGELFF.

This clone was picked up a small number of times. The chain links TRBV2 to TRBJ1-1; no firm D call. V lost 6 bases and J lost 5, with 13 bases in between. The germline CDR1 and CDR2 sequences are SNHLY and FYNNEI. The CDR3 consists of 13 residues. This CDR3 reads CASRRTEETEAFF. The CDR3 nucleotides read TGTGCCAGCAGACGGACGGAGGAGACTGAAGCTTTCTTT.

The chain combines TRBV13 with TRBJ1-3, with D hard to call. CDR1 is PRHDT, CDR2 FYEKMQ, per germline (reference sequence). V was clipped by 2 bases and J by 0 bases, with 5 bases between them. The length of the CDR3 is 14 residues. CDR3 residues: CASSLWASGNTIYF. In DNA, the CDR3 is TGTGCCAGCAGCTTATGGGCCTCTGGAAACACCATATATTTT. Full variable domain (rest looked up from reference TRBV13 and TRBJ1-3): AAGVIQSPRHLIKEKRETATLKCYPIPRHDTVYWYQQGPGQDPQFLISFYEKMQSDKGSIPDRFSAQQFSDYHSELNMSSLELGDSALYFCASSLWASGNTIYFGEGSWLTVV.

V usage is TRBV19 and J usage is TRBJ1-2; 7 nucleotides match TRBD1. The CDR3 contains 14 residues. In germline, CDR1 is LNHDA, CDR2 SQIVND (reference sequence). The J segment lost 2 bases and the V segment lost 5 bases, leaving 5 bases of the junction unmatched. This chain's CDR3 is CASSQQGQNYGYTF. CDR3 bases: TGTGCCAGTAGTCAACAGGGGCAAAACTATGGCTACACCTTC.

The table lists this clone with a count of one. The rearrangement joins TRBV7-8 to TRBJ1-2; D uncertain. Germline lookup yields CDR1 SGHVS and CDR2 FQNEAQ. This CDR3 has 15 amino acids. Trimming took 5 bases from V and 4 from J, leaving 17 bases between them. This chain's CDR3 is CASSILDSDGYGYTF. The CDR3 DNA sequence: TGTGCCAGCAGCATCTTAGACTCAGATGGCTATGGCTACACCTTC. Using reference TRBV7-8 and TRBJ1-2 for the parts outside the CDR3, the full variable domain is GAGVSQSPRYKVAKRGQDVALRCDPISGHVSLFWYQQALGQGPEFLTYFQNEAQLDKSGLPSDRFFAERPEGSVSTLKIQRTQQEDSAVYLCASSILDSDGYGYTFGSGTRLTVV.

The V and J genes are TRBV19 and TRBJ1-3; weak D call: TRBD1 (5 bases). Trimming left V 5 bases short and J 5 bases short, with 16 bases between. The CDR3 consists of 15 residues. The germline V gene encodes CDR1 LNHDA and CDR2 SQIVND (reference sequence). Here the CDR3 reads CASSFQGTLRNTIYF. The CDR3 nucleotides are TGTGCCAGTAGTTTCCAGGGAACGCTACGAAACACCATATATTTT.

The V call is TRBV10-3, the J call TRBJ1-3; the D gene is possibly TRBD1 (6 bases). V lost 6 bases and J lost 0, with 21 bases in between. The CDR3 runs to 18 residues. CDR1 is ENHRY, CDR2 SYGVKD, per germline. DNA of the CDR3: TGTGCCATCAGGAGCAGGACCACAGGGAGTTCCTCTGGAAACACCATATATTTT. Translating gives CAIRSRTTGSSSGNTIYF.

The chain uses TRBV12-3 or TRBV12-4 and TRBJ1-1; tentatively, D is TRBD1 (5 bases). The CDR3 is 12 amino acids. V gave up 4 bases and J gave up 11 bases, with 14 bases separating them. CDR3 sequence: CASSYPGAEAFF. CDR3 nucleotides: TGTGCCAGCAGTTACCCTGGGGCCGAGGCTTTCTTT.

The chain uses TRBV5-6 and TRBJ2-3; TRBD2 might be the D (6 bases). CDR1 is SGHDT and CDR2 is YYEEEE in the germline V gene. The CDR3 covers 15 residues. Deletions cut 0 bases from V and 0 bases from J, with 8 bases between. The CDR3 sequence is CASSLGRGSTDTQYF. The CDR3 coding sequence is TGTGCCAGCAGCTTGGGGAGGGGTAGCACAGATACGCAGTATTTT.

The V gene is TRBV21-1, the J gene TRBJ2-7; the table names TRBD1, a call not compared with the DNA. TRBV21-1 is shown as a pseudogene. This CDR3 contains 15 residues. The CDR3 region has the DNA TGTGCCAGCAGCCCTCGGGACAGGGTCCTTCGCGAGCAGTACGTC. This codes for CASSPRDRVLREQYV.

This sequence joins TRBV29-1 and TRBJ1-2; a possible D gene is TRBD1 (5 bases). Germline CDR1 and CDR2: SQVTM and ANQGSEA. Trimming left V 6 bases short and J 6 bases short, with 11 bases between. The CDR3 spans 11 residues. Here the CDR3 reads CSVDTRDGYTF. For the CDR3, the DNA is TGCAGCGTGGACACCAGGGATGGCTACACCTTC.

This rearrangement joins TRBV4-3 to TRBJ1-3, with D tentatively TRBD1 (5 bases). This CDR3 has 16 amino acids. The germline gives CDR1 LGHNA, CDR2 YSLEER. V lost 0 bases and J lost 4, with 13 bases in between. The chain's CDR3 is CASSQDRQQRGNTIYF. The CDR3 DNA follows: TGCGCCAGCAGCCAAGATCGACAGCAAAGGGGAAACACCATATATTTT.